The 8 T cell receptor beta chains below come from one sample, sequenced in a study of blood T cell repertoires in COVID-19. TCRdb's table, derived via immunoSEQ multiplex PCR, lists solely in-frame clones and lacks some. The sample records around 240,000 clones, more than 75% being singletons. The sample comprised PBMCs or T cells enriched from blood (not recorded which). The origin of the receptors is a woman aged 50 to 65 who had recovered from COVID-19.

This clone was observed a single time. This chain links TRBV27 with TRBJ1-1; D gene ambiguous. The V end was cut by 5 bases, the J end by 8 bases, with 9 bases between. This CDR3 contains 11 residues. CDR1 is MNHEY, CDR2 SMNVEV, per germline (reference sequence). The CDR3 nucleotides are TGTGCCAGCAGTCCATCACTCGAAGCTTTCTTT. It codes for CASSPSLEAFF.

V and J are TRBV6-5 and TRBJ2-3; D call uncertain. Germline V gene sequence: CDR1 MNHEY, CDR2 SVGAGI. V was cut by 0 bases and J by 2 bases, with 9 bases left in between. The CDR3 runs to 15 residues. This CDR3 reads CASSYSALPTDTQYF. CDR3 coding DNA: TGTGCCAGCAGTTACTCGGCCCTCCCCACAGATACGCAGTATTTT.

The J gene is TRBJ1-5, the V gene TRBV7-8; no clear D. The CDR3 is 15 amino acids. The germline CDR1 and CDR2 sequences are SGHVS and FQNEAQ. Trimming left V 0 bases short and J 0 bases short, with 6 bases between. CDR3 in amino acids: CASSLAAFSNQPQHF. The DNA of the CDR3 is TGTGCCAGCAGCTTAGCGGCATTTAGCAATCAGCCCCAGCATTTT.

Note on this clone: Different DNA sequences within this sample yield the same CDR3. The CDR3 sequence: CASRSEGNTEAFF. The CDR3, as DNA: TGTGCCAGCAGGTCCGAGGGGAACACTGAAGCTTTCTTT. The chain is built from TRBV2 and TRBJ1-1; no clear D. Trimming removed 6 bases at V and 1 base at J, with 9 bases between. This CDR3 has 13 residues. Looked up from germline, CDR1 is SNHLY and CDR2 is FYNNEI.

The chain couples TRBV6-5 to TRBJ1-6; D remains unclear. The CDR3 extends over 14 amino acids. The germline gives CDR1 MNHEY, CDR2 SVGAGI. Trimming removed 4 bases from V and 3 bases from J, with 7 bases in between. The CDR3 here is CASSFTSYNSPLHF. The CDR3 nucleotides are TGTGCCAGCAGTTTTACCAGCTATAATTCACCCCTCCACTTT.

The rearrangement uses TRBV7-8 and TRBJ2-1; the match to TRBD2 covers 10 bases. The trim removed 6 bases at V and 0 bases at J, leaving 11 bases unmatched. There are 18 residues in the CDR3. CDR1 SGHVS and CDR2 FQNEAQ come from the germline V gene. The CDR3 region has the DNA TGTGCCAGCAGTGGTCGGAGCGGGGGGGTAATCTCCTACAATGAGCAGTTCTTC. Its protein product is CASSGRSGGVISYNEQFF.

The V and J genes are TRBV29-1 and TRBJ2-2; 8 bases align to TRBD1. The CDR3 covers 13 residues. Per germline, CDR1 SQVTM and CDR2 ANQGSEA. V dropped 7 bases and J dropped 5; count of bases not matched to a gene: 6. The chain's CDR3 is CSADRGGTGELFF. The CDR3 DNA sequence: TGCAGCGCTGACAGGGGTGGGACCGGGGAGCTGTTTTTT.

The count of this clone is one. The chain couples TRBV7-2 to TRBJ1-3, with D hard to call. V gave up 5 bases and J gave up 0 bases, with 11 bases separating them. CDR3 length equals 15 residues. Germline V gene data show CDR1 as SGHTA and CDR2 as FQGNSA. The CDR3 bases are TGTGCCAGCAGCACCCGACTGAACTCTGGAAACACCATATATTTT. This codes for CASSTRLNSGNTIYF.